One and the same sample provided the 29 T cell receptor beta chains below, sequenced in a study of cytomegalovirus exposure and HLA in healthy donors. With 60 Vbeta and 13 Jbeta primers, the PCR was carried out. Assay: immunoSEQ multiplex PCR; the TCRdb copy retains only in-frame clones and omits some. Among more than 65,000 clones, approximately 80% were seen once, and the ten largest hold less than 4%. The sequenced sample was PBMCs. The receptor source for this set is a man between 35 and 55 years old in good health and CMV-seronegative.

In DNA, the CDR3 is TGCGCCAGCAGCTTTGGGTCCAGGGGGCCCTACAATGAGCAGTTCTTC. It specifies CASSFGSRGPYNEQFF. The gene calls are TRBV5-1 and TRBJ2-1; 8 bases fit TRBD1. The CDR3 is 16 residues long. Unmatched junction bases numbered 6, after V lost 2 bases and J lost 2 bases. In germline, CDR1 is SGHRS, CDR2 YFSETQ.

The V call is TRBV28, the J call TRBJ2-5; 13 bases line up with TRBD2. From germline, CDR1 is MDHEN and CDR2 SYDVKM. With V trimmed by 5 bases and J by 4 bases, 4 bases remained unmatched. The CDR3 length is 15 residues. The CDR3 sequence is CASSPWTSGGETQYF. Written as DNA, the CDR3 is TGTGCCAGCAGTCCCTGGACTAGCGGGGGAGAGACCCAGTACTTC.

The rearrangement joins TRBV4-1 to TRBJ1-3; TRBD1 matches 8 bases. V lost 6 bases and J lost 8; bases outside the gene matches: 9. Germline CDR1 is MGHRA and CDR2 is YSYEKL. The CDR3 length is 14 residues. CDR3 amino acids: CASSLGQGRDTIYF. The CDR3 DNA reads as TGCGCCAGCAGTCTAGGACAGGGTCGCGACACCATATATTTT.

V and J are TRBV18 and TRBJ1-2; D unclear. The V gene lost 5 bases and the J gene lost 5 bases, with 9 bases spanning the gap. CDR1 and CDR2 from the germline V gene are KGHSH and LQKENI. The CDR3 totals 12 residues. The CDR3 DNA reads TGTGCCAGCTCAATTAAACTTTATGGCTACACCTTC. Its protein is CASSIKLYGYTF.

The gene calls are TRBV7-9 and TRBJ2-5, with D possibly being TRBD1 (5 bases). The J call is uncertain, as TRBJ2-7 better fits the DNA end. The CDR3 is 14 amino acids. Germline CDR1 is SEHNR and CDR2 is FQNEAQ (reference sequence). The CDR3 protein is CASSLHRTTYEQYF. The CDR3 DNA reads TGTGCCAGCAGCTTACACAGGACGACCTACGAGCAGTACTTC.

The V and J genes are TRBV7-3 and TRBJ2-7; TRBD2 matches 7 bases. The CDR3 has 14 amino acids. Losses at the gene ends were 1 base for V and 7 bases for J; bases not matched to a gene: 7. Germline CDR1 SGHTA, CDR2 FQGTGA. DNA of the CDR3: TGTGCCAGCAGCTTAAGTAGCGGGCCCTCGGAGCAGTACTTC. This codes for CASSLSSGPSEQYF.

This clone appeared a few times. The CDR3 DNA follows: TGTGCCAGCAGTGAACCACAGGGGCTTACTGAAGCTTTCTTT. Its translation is CASSEPQGLTEAFF. The chain uses TRBV2 and TRBJ1-1; TRBD1 matches at 7 bases. Germline assignment: CDR1 SNHLY and CDR2 FYNNEI. CDR3 length: 14 amino acids. Trimming took 2 bases from V and 5 from J; bases not matched to a gene: 5.

The V gene is TRBV7-9, the J gene TRBJ2-1; 11 bases align to TRBD2. In germline, CDR1 is SEHNR, CDR2 FQNEAQ (reference sequence). This CDR3 comprises 15 residues. The V and J ends lost 10 bases and 3 bases, in that order; junction bases with no gene match: 8. This chain's CDR3 is CATQLGTSGYNEQFF. CDR3 bases: TGTGCCACCCAGCTTGGGACTAGCGGCTACAATGAGCAGTTCTTC.

The chain carries TRBV6-5 and TRBJ2-7, with 8 positions matching TRBD1. Trimming cost V 7 bases and J 4 bases; bases outside gene matches: 9. Germline V CDR1 and CDR2: MNHEY, SVGAGI. The CDR3 runs 14 residues. CDR3: CASTGMRQGYEQYF. The CDR3 nucleotides read TGTGCCAGCACGGGCATGAGACAGGGGTACGAGCAGTACTTC.

This clone was picked up a small number of times. V is TRBV29-1 and J is TRBJ2-5; D is ambiguous. The DNA end favors TRBJ2-7, so the J call may be wrong. CDR3 length equals 13 residues. The germline gives CDR1 SQVTM, CDR2 ANQGSEA. The CDR3 loop reads CSVRESLLYEQYF. In DNA, the CDR3 is TGCAGCGTTCGAGAAAGCCTTCTCTACGAGCAGTACTTC.

The V call is TRBV7-9, the J call TRBJ2-5, with D possibly TRBD2 on 7 matching bases. The germline V gene has CDR1 SEHNR and CDR2 FQNEAQ (reference sequence). Trimming took 8 bases from V and 5 from J, leaving 21 bases between them. This CDR3 is 15 amino acids long. The CDR3 sequence is CASVRGDIIKETQYF. The DNA for the CDR3 is TGTGCCAGCGTACGGGGGGACATAATCAAGGAGACCCAGTACTTC.

This chain connects TRBV5-5 to TRBJ2-5; 7 positions agree with TRBD1. V shed 4 bases and J 5 bases; nucleotides not matched to a gene: 5. There are 13 residues in the CDR3. The germline V gene encodes CDR1 SGHKS and CDR2 YYEKEE (reference sequence). The DNA of the CDR3 is TGTGCCAGCAGCAGACAGGGCGGGGAGACCCAGTACTTC. It codes for CASSRQGGETQYF.

V is TRBV28 and J is TRBJ1-5, with a possible D match to TRBD1 (5 bases). Deletions cut 4 bases from V and 3 bases from J, with 10 bases between. CDR3 length: 14 amino acids. The V gene's germline CDR1 is MDHEN and CDR2 SYDVKM. The DNA for the CDR3 is TGTGCCAGCAGTTCCGGCAGGGCCAATCAGCCCCAGCATTTT. Translating gives CASSSGRANQPQHF.

The rearrangement links TRBV5-6 to TRBJ2-2; D is ambiguous. V gave up 0 bases and J gave up 2 bases, with 5 bases separating them. The germline V gene has CDR1 SGHDT and CDR2 YYEEEE. CDR3 length: 14 amino acids. CDR3 loop: CASSLELNTGELFF. The CDR3 nucleotides are TGTGCCAGCAGCTTGGAACTTAACACCGGGGAGCTGTTTTTT.

This chain connects TRBV30 to TRBJ2-3; tentative D call: TRBD1 (5 bases). V lost 2 bases to trimming and J lost 8 bases, with 17 bases between them. This CDR3 is 14 amino acids long. The V gene's germline CDR1 is GTSNPN and CDR2 SVGIG (reference sequence). CDR3 bases: TGTGCCTGGAGTCAAGGGGCTCCTTCCGGTACGCAGTATTTT. It yields the protein CAWSQGAPSGTQYF.

The chain carries TRBV6-6 and TRBJ1-5, with 7 bases that match TRBD1. V lost 4 bases, J lost 7 bases, and 13 bases stayed unmatched. CDR3 length equals 16 residues. Germline lookup yields CDR1 MNHNY and CDR2 SVGAGI (reference sequence). This chain's CDR3 is CASSSPGQTTDQPQHF. In DNA form, the CDR3 reads TGTGCCAGCAGTTCCCCGGGACAGACTACAGACCAGCCCCAGCATTTT.

The V and J genes are TRBV19 and TRBJ1-5, with D tentatively TRBD1 (6 bases). Germline CDR1 LNHDA, CDR2 SQIVND (reference sequence). Trimming took off 1 base at V and 3 bases at J, with 16 bases between the two ends. This CDR3 region has 17 residues. The CDR3 protein is CASSIVGGGAHNQPQHF. In nucleotides, the CDR3 is TGTGCCAGTAGTATAGTGGGAGGGGGGGCCCACAATCAGCCCCAGCATTTT.

V usage is TRBV4-1 and J usage is TRBJ2-3, with 9 bases lining up with TRBD1. This CDR3 spans 16 amino acids. V lost 4 bases and J lost 2; bases outside the gene matches: 7. In germline, CDR1 is MGHRA, CDR2 YSYEKL. In nucleotides, the CDR3 is TGCGCCAGCAGCCGGACGGGACAGGGCATCACAGATACGCAGTATTTT. It yields the protein CASSRTGQGITDTQYF.

The chain has TRBV19 and TRBJ1-4; a weak D match, TRBD1 (5 bases). The CDR3 runs to 15 residues. V was pared by 3 bases and J by 6 bases, with 14 bases between. From germline, CDR1 is LNHDA and CDR2 SQIVND (reference sequence). CDR3 in DNA: TGTGCCAGTAGTATGATCCAGGAGGGGTATGAAAAACTGTTTTTT. Translation gives CASSMIQEGYEKLFF.

The CDR3 sequence is CASSQNRGPGQPQHF. CDR3 sequence (DNA): TGTGCCAGCAGCCAAAACAGGGGGCCGGGTCAGCCCCAGCATTTT. The rearrangement links TRBV7-2 to TRBJ1-5; 9 bases align to TRBD1. In germline, CDR1 is SGHTA, CDR2 FQGNSA. The trim removed 5 bases at V and 6 bases at J, leaving 8 bases unmatched. The CDR3 spans 15 residues.

V usage is TRBV10-3 and J usage is TRBJ2-7; 7 nucleotides line up with TRBD1. V gave up 0 bases and J gave up 0 bases; unmatched junction bases: 5. Germline V CDR1 and CDR2: ENHRY, SYGVKD. The CDR3 contains 16 residues. The CDR3 DNA is TGTGCCATCAGTGAGTCGGTGACAGGGTACTCCTACGAGCAGTACTTC. Translating gives CAISESVTGYSYEQYF.

The rearrangement joins TRBV19 to TRBJ1-3; TRBD1 might be the D (6 bases). CDR3 length: 15 amino acids. Trimming stripped 6 bases from V and 0 bases from J, with 12 bases between. CDR1 LNHDA and CDR2 SQIVND come from the germline V gene (reference sequence). The DNA of the CDR3 is TGTGCCAGTAGGCCCGGGACACACTCTGGAAACACCATATATTTT. Protein sequence: CASRPGTHSGNTIYF.

V is TRBV4-2 and J is TRBJ2-7, with 8 bases fitting TRBD1. The CDR3 length is 15 residues. After removal of 2 bases from V and 2 bases from J, the junction contained 5 bases not matched to a gene. Germline-derived CDR1 and CDR2 are LGHNA and YNFKEQ. The CDR3 protein is CASSQTGTGPYEQYF. CDR3 DNA: TGTGCCAGCAGCCAAACCGGGACAGGCCCCTACGAGCAGTACTTC.

CDR3 amino acids: CASSGVGQTNQPQHF. As DNA, the CDR3 is TGTGCCAGCAGCGGCGTGGGACAGACGAATCAGCCCCAGCATTTT. The chain links TRBV4-2 to TRBJ1-5, with TRBD1 identical over 7 bases. The length of the CDR3 is 15 residues. The germline V gene encodes CDR1 LGHNA and CDR2 YNFKEQ. V trimming: 5 bases; J trimming: 4 bases; junction bases outside the gene matches: 8.

This clone occurred once. V and J are TRBV28 and TRBJ2-4; 9 bases map to TRBD2. CDR3 length equals 14 residues. Germline assignment: CDR1 MDHEN and CDR2 SYDVKM. Germline trimming cut 2 bases from V and 7 bases from J; bases unmatched to any gene: 3. The DNA of the CDR3 is TGTGCCAGCAGTTTACGGCTAGCGGGGAACATTCAGTACTTC. Translating gives CASSLRLAGNIQYF.

In DNA form, the CDR3 reads TGCGCCAGCAGCTTGGCCGAGGGCACTGAAGCTTTCTTT. This translates into CASSLAEGTEAFF. J is TRBJ1-1 and V is TRBV5-1; no reliable D call. Trimming removed 0 bases at V and 4 bases at J, with 7 bases between. The CDR3 covers 13 residues. CDR1 is SGHRS, CDR2 YFSETQ, per germline.

This chain links TRBV6-4 with TRBJ1-1; 11 bases agree with TRBD1. CDR1 MRHNA and CDR2 SNTAGT come from the germline V gene. The V gene end was trimmed by 4 bases and the J gene end by 4 bases; junction bases not matched to a gene: 5. This CDR3 is built from 15 residues. DNA for the CDR3: TGTGCCAGCAGTGGGACAGGGGGCATCGGCACTGAAGCTTTCTTT. Translating gives CASSGTGGIGTEAFF.

V and J are TRBV9 and TRBJ1-6; the D gene is possibly TRBD1 (5 bases). The germline V gene encodes CDR1 SGDLS and CDR2 YYNGEE. The CDR3 is made up of 18 amino acids. The V end was cut by 0 bases, the J end by 0 bases, with 13 bases between. The CDR3 loop is CASSVAVTASSYNSPLHF. DNA for the CDR3: TGTGCCAGCAGCGTAGCTGTGACAGCGAGCTCCTATAATTCACCCCTCCACTTT.

In DNA form, the CDR3 reads TGTGCCAGCAGCAAGGGAGGGGGGTTTAGGGACACCGGGGAGCTGTTTTTT. Amino acid sequence: CASSKGGGFRDTGELFF. The V call is TRBV21-1, the J call TRBJ2-2; TRBD2 is taken as the D call from the table, unchecked against the DNA. TRBV21-1 is recorded as a pseudogene. This CDR3 is 17 amino acids long.